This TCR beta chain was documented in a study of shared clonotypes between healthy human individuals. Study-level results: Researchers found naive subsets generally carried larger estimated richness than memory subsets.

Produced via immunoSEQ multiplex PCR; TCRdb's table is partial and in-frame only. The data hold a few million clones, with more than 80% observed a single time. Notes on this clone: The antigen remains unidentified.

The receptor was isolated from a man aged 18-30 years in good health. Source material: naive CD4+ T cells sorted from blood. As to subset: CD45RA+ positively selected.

CDR3 sequence reads: CSVATGQAVEQYF. Here the CDR3 DNA reads TGCAGCGTGGCTACCGGGCAGGCAGTCGAGCAGTACTTC. V gene TRBV29-1 combines with J gene TRBJ2-7; no firm D call. The CDR3 is 13 amino acids. CDR1 SQVTM and CDR2 ANQGSEA come from the germline V gene. The V end was cut by 6 bases, the J end by 6 bases, with 18 bases between.